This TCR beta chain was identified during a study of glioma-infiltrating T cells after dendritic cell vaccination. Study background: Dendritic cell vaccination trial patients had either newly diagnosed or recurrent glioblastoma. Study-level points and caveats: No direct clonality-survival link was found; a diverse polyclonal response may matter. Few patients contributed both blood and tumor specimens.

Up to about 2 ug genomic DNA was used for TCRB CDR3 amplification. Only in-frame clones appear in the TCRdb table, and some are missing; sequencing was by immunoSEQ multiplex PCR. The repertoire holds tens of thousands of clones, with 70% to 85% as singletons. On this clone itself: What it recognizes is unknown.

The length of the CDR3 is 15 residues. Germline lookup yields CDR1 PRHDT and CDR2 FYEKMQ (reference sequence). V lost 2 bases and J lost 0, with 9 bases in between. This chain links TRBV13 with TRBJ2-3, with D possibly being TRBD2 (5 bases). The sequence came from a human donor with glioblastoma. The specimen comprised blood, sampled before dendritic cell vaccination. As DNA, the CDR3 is TGTGCCAGCAGCTTAACCGGGGATAGCACAGATACGCAGTATTTT. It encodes CASSLTGDSTDTQYF.